This T cell receptor beta chain is drawn from a study of identical twins. Study-wide findings and caveats: Partly confounded zero-insertion analyses could result from invariant MAIT and iNKT cells. Models, which agreed with sharing between unrelated individuals, nonetheless underestimated the out-of-frame TCR alpha sharing seen in monozygotic twins. Twins shared beta out-of-frame sequences in excess, but this excess was weaker.

Trimming left V 0 bases short and J 8 bases short, with 14 bases between. CDR1 and CDR2 (germline): SGHRS, YFSETQ. The CDR3 runs 14 residues. It was template switching that added a universal primer site, and there were unique molecular identifiers on the cDNA. TCRdb used MiXCR to reprocess the 5' RACE reads, holding one entry per CDR3 protein. This table has about 690,000 distinct CDR3 sequences, approximately 6.1% appearing once. This clonotype was seen more than once but under ten times. The target antigen is unknown. V is TRBV5-1 and J is TRBJ2-5; D may be TRBD2 (6 bases). The sequencing input was naive T cells sorted from blood. The clonotype originates from a man aged 18 to 29 in good health. The CDR3 DNA follows: TGCGCCAGCAGCTTGGGGGACTTCGAAGTAACCCAGTACTTC. It translates to CASSLGDFEVTQYF. The complete variable domain, with remaining parts taken from reference TRBV5-1 and TRBJ2-5, reads KAGVTQTPRYLIKTRGQQVTLSCSPISGHRSVSWYQQTPGQGLQFLFEYFSETQRNKGNFPGRFSGRQFSNSRSEMNVSTLELGDSALYLCASSLGDFEVTQYFGPGTRLLVL.